The rows below give T cell receptor beta chains drawn from one sample of a study of cytomegalovirus exposure and HLA in healthy donors. Measured with immunoSEQ multiplex PCR; TCRdb has only the in-frame clones, and not every one. The sample shows 120,000 or so clones, more than 75% of them seen only once. Sequenced input: PBMCs. All receptors derive from a man between 18 and 29 years old in good health and CMV-seronegative. CDR3s include the opening cysteine and the closing phenylalanine or tryptophan. Fields, in order: V gene, CDR3 protein.

v_call: TRBV7-9
cdr3_aa: CASSLASGWNEQFF

v_call: TRBV27
cdr3_aa: CASRRTGLEQYF

v_call: TRBV5-1
cdr3_aa: CASSLYGTGGVGGNTIYF

v_call: TRBV7-9
cdr3_aa: CSSSLGGNYEQYF

v_call: TRBV23-1
cdr3_aa: CASSLPVNTEAFF

v_call: TRBV28
cdr3_aa: CASRTQGRGNQPQHF

v_call: TRBV2
cdr3_aa: CASSLIREAFF

v_call: TRBV5-1
cdr3_aa: CASSLTGSSTDTQYF

v_call: TRBV9
cdr3_aa: CASSVGMNTEAFF

v_call: TRBV5-6
cdr3_aa: CASKNRGGTEAFF

v_call: TRBV7-9
cdr3_aa: CASSPHSSTEAFF

v_call: TRBV9
cdr3_aa: CASTEGTSGYNEQFF

v_call: TRBV12-5
cdr3_aa: CASGLGLVNTEAFF

v_call: TRBV19
cdr3_aa: CASSIRQSGENTIYF

v_call: TRBV7-8
cdr3_aa: CASSLGPGGNQPQHF

v_call: TRBV5-4
cdr3_aa: CASSLAEISNTGELFF

v_call: TRBV6-1
cdr3_aa: CASSAETSNYGYTF

v_call: TRBV5-1
cdr3_aa: CASSWDSLNEKLFF

v_call: TRBV7-9
cdr3_aa: CASSPRRLAGGPYEQYF

v_call: TRBV5-4
cdr3_aa: CASSFPGTEAGKTQYF

v_call: TRBV5-1
cdr3_aa: CASSQSGGQGGTPLHF

v_call: TRBV9
cdr3_aa: CASSPWDREAGELFF

v_call: TRBV7-9
cdr3_aa: CASSLEFEAFF

v_call: TRBV2
cdr3_aa: CASSGGQGFGYTF

v_call: TRBV19
cdr3_aa: CASSTKGGGYNEQFF

v_call: TRBV5-4
cdr3_aa: CASSLRTGGFEAFF

v_call: TRBV14
cdr3_aa: CASSRFGQLNTEAFF

v_call: TRBV5-4
cdr3_aa: CASSSEMGQGMGGYTF

v_call: TRBV9
cdr3_aa: CASSAGTSGYNEQFF

v_call: TRBV6-6
cdr3_aa: CASRGASTDTQYF

v_call: TRBV19
cdr3_aa: CASSIGGNGLAGFEQYF

v_call: TRBV5-1
cdr3_aa: CASSLTGFYEQYF

v_call: TRBV10-1
cdr3_aa: CATSDRNTEAFF

v_call: TRBV6-5
cdr3_aa: CASSLTTLNTEAFF

v_call: TRBV7-9
cdr3_aa: CASSLDSYSYEQYF

v_call: TRBV19
cdr3_aa: CASSIPLGVNEKLFF

v_call: TRBV5-6
cdr3_aa: CASSLLAGTGIAEAFF

v_call: TRBV9
cdr3_aa: CASSPRGDYEQYF

v_call: TRBV11-1
cdr3_aa: CASSLGPPGGGLSTDTQYF

v_call: TRBV14
cdr3_aa: CASSQDASGGAFHEQFF

v_call: TRBV18
cdr3_aa: CASSPTLLNVGTEAFF

v_call: TRBV7-9
cdr3_aa: CASSPGQGNQPQHF

v_call: TRBV27
cdr3_aa: CASSPRQGGNYGYTF

v_call: TRBV29-1
cdr3_aa: CSVLVGGNTEAFF

v_call: TRBV25-1
cdr3_aa: CASSETGIMNTEAFF

v_call: TRBV7-8
cdr3_aa: CASSLALAGGLRANTGELFF

v_call: TRBV7-2
cdr3_aa: CASSLAQGANSYEQYF

v_call: TRBV4-1
cdr3_aa: CASSQIDRGRGETQYF

v_call: TRBV9
cdr3_aa: CASSVSGGARETQYF

v_call: TRBV4-1
cdr3_aa: CASSQEGTGSSPLHF

v_call: TRBV7-9
cdr3_aa: CASSWGDIFYEQYF

v_call: TRBV7-9
cdr3_aa: CASSSTPGGRQNIQYF

v_call: TRBV7-3
cdr3_aa: CASSLLWTSNEQFF

v_call: TRBV18
cdr3_aa: CASSPNGTPESEAFF

v_call: TRBV27
cdr3_aa: CATEWGPQTLHF